The source of this TCR beta chain is a study of OX40 agonist ivuxolimab in advanced cancers. Study-wide points: Averaged across samples, CD8+ T cells carried more expanded clones than CD4+ did.

The data were produced by immunoSEQ multiplex PCR, yet TCRdb's version contains in-frame clones alone and is incomplete. The sample consists of fewer than 75,000 clones, approximately 93% of them appearing once. To note about this clone: Its target is not known.

The CDR3 is 13 amino acids. Germline-derived CDR1 and CDR2 are SGHNT and YENEEA. The V end lost 2 bases, the J end lost 1 base, and 5 bases lay between the germline ends. The TCR was taken from an adult with an advanced solid tumor such as melanoma, head and neck, liver or kidney cancer. Material: CD4+ or CD8+ T cells sorted from blood, obtained in a trial of the OX40 agonist ivuxolimab. The genes are TRBV11-3 and TRBJ2-5; D is uncertain. The DNA of the CDR3 is TGTGCCAGCAGCTTACATGGCCAAGAGACCCAGTACTTC. Its translation: CASSLHGQETQYF.